This T cell receptor beta chain was captured in a study of blood T cell repertoires in COVID-19. Study summary: Both acute and convalescent COVID-19 samples were obtained from the United States, Italy and Spain. PBMCs, B-cell-depleted T cells, or T cells provided the cDNA or gDNA that made up the material.

The CDR3 contains 16 residues. V was shortened by 0 bases and J by 0 bases, with 12 bases between the two germline ends. Germline CDR1 reads ENHRY; CDR2 reads SYGVKD. The authors' processing: Amplifying reference gene primers gave estimates of nucleated cell counts. Produced via immunoSEQ multiplex PCR; TCRdb's table is partial and in-frame only. D and trimming come from the DNA, and the V and J calls and clone size come from that table. This table has about 190,000 clones, 88% appearing once. The rearrangement uses TRBV10-3 and TRBJ2-7; a weak D match, TRBD2 (7 bases). Sequenced sample: peripheral blood. This receptor was obtained from a man in his forties with active or convalescent COVID-19. The CDR3 reads CAISESRGGSSYEQYF. The CDR3 coding sequence is TGTGCCATCAGTGAGTCGAGGGGGGGGAGCTCCTACGAGCAGTACTTC.